The 32 T cell receptor beta chains in this list originate from one sample, sequenced in a study of T cells after yellow fever vaccination. TCRdb used MiXCR to reprocess the 5' RACE reads, holding one entry per CDR3 protein. The sample includes 450,000 to 600,000 distinct CDR3 sequences, about a sixth of them seen just once. This sample comprised PBMCs, obtained about 5 days after the first yellow fever vaccination. Every receptor here comes from a man aged 18 to 30 who received the YFV17D yellow fever vaccine.

This CDR3 reads CASSFAGGLTGELFF. CDR3 nucleotides: TGTGCCAGCAGCTTCGCGGGGGGGCTCACCGGGGAGCTGTTTTTT. This chain links TRBV5-4 with TRBJ2-2; 9 bases align to TRBD2. Trimming removed 2 bases from V and 4 bases from J; junction bases left unmatched: 3. The CDR3 runs 15 residues. Germline lookup yields CDR1 SGHNT and CDR2 YYREEE (reference sequence).

This clonotype came up a few times. The V call is TRBV5-5, the J call TRBJ2-3, with 16 bases matching TRBD2. Germline CDR1 SGHKS, CDR2 YYEKEE (reference sequence). The CDR3 is 18 residues long. V shed 0 bases and J 5 bases; nucleotides not matched to a gene: 6. The CDR3 nucleotides are TGTGCCAGCAGCTTGGTCGGGACTAGCGGGGGGGCCGGAGATACGCAGTATTTT. Protein sequence: CASSLVGTSGGAGDTQYF.

This clonotype has only a few counts. The chain uses TRBV20-1 and TRBJ2-2, with 10 bases identical to TRBD2. Trimming at V came to 8 bases and at J to 4 bases, leaving 1 base not matched to a gene. Germline CDR1 reads DFQATT; CDR2 reads SNEGSKA (reference sequence). This CDR3 is 12 amino acids long. The CDR3 DNA sequence: TGCAGTAGCGGGGGGGCCACCGGGGAGCTGTTTTTT. Protein sequence: CSSGGATGELFF.

For the CDR3, the DNA is TGTGCCAGCAGCTCAAAGGGGGGCAAGAACACTGAAGCTTTCTTT. Encoded protein: CASSSKGGKNTEAFF. The rearrangement uses TRBV6-1 and TRBJ1-1, with a tentative D call TRBD1 (6 bases). The CDR3 covers 15 residues. V gave up 6 bases and J gave up 1 base, with 15 bases separating them. Germline CDR1 reads MNHNS; CDR2 reads SASEGT.

The chain combines TRBV7-8 with TRBJ2-3; 8 bases are a match to TRBD1. CDR1 is SGHVS and CDR2 is FQNEAQ in the germline V gene. V lost 7 bases, J lost 4 bases, and 10 bases stayed unmatched. The CDR3 loop spans 15 amino acids. The CDR3 loop is CASTPGQGRADTQYF. The CDR3 DNA follows: TGTGCCAGCACTCCTGGACAGGGAAGAGCAGATACGCAGTATTTT.

This rearrangement joins TRBV12-3 or TRBV12-4 to TRBJ1-1; a possible D gene is TRBD1 (5 bases). V lost 2 bases and J 8 bases, leaving 12 bases between the germline ends. CDR3 length: 13 amino acids. The CDR3 nucleotides are TGTGCCAGCAGTTTACTGGCAGGGACCGAAGCTTTCTTT. It translates to CASSLLAGTEAFF.

The chain joins TRBV12-3 or TRBV12-4 to TRBJ1-1, with a possible D match to TRBD1 (5 bases). CDR3 length: 14 amino acids. Between the trimmed V and J ends, which lost 3 bases and 1 base, there was a span of 9 bases. The CDR3 is CASSFGTWNTEAFF. DNA for the CDR3: TGTGCCAGCAGTTTTGGGACCTGGAACACTGAAGCTTTCTTT.

The J gene is TRBJ2-7, the V gene TRBV4-2; a weak D match, TRBD1 (5 bases). The CDR3 has 14 amino acids. The ends were cut back, 0 bases at V and 3 bases at J, with 9 bases in the middle. The germline V gene encodes CDR1 LGHNA and CDR2 YNFKEQ. The CDR3 region is CASSQDGQGYEQYF. In DNA, the CDR3 is TGTGCCAGCAGCCAAGACGGGCAGGGCTACGAGCAGTACTTC.

V and J are TRBV10-3 and TRBJ1-6, with D tentatively TRBD1 (6 bases). Looked up from germline, CDR1 is ENHRY and CDR2 is SYGVKD. The CDR3 length is 12 residues. With 11 bases removed from V and 9 bases from J, the gap between germline ends came to 14 bases. The CDR3 loop is CAAAEGGSPLHF. CDR3 DNA: TGTGCCGCGGCAGAGGGGGGTTCACCCCTCCACTTT.

This clonotype was counted only a few times. This sequence joins TRBV20-1 and TRBJ1-1; D ambiguous. Germline V gene lookup returns CDR1 DFQATT and CDR2 SNEGSKA (reference sequence). V was pared by 5 bases and J by 3 bases, with 13 bases between. The CDR3 is 13 amino acids. CDR3 protein: CSAGGGWDTEAFF. The CDR3 coding sequence is TGCAGTGCTGGAGGAGGGTGGGACACTGAAGCTTTCTTT.

This clonotype was seen ten or more times. This sequence joins TRBV18 and TRBJ2-1; D uncertain. The CDR3 is 11 amino acids. The ends were cut back, 6 bases at V and 7 bases at J, with 7 bases in the middle. Germline CDR1 is KGHSH and CDR2 is LQKENI. CDR3 DNA sequence: TGTGCCAGCTCTCAGCAGAATGAGCAGTTCTTC. Amino acid sequence: CASSQQNEQFF.

The chain employs TRBV20-1 and TRBJ2-7; TRBD1 matches 8 bases. With V trimmed by 6 bases and J by 3 bases, 10 bases remained unmatched. This CDR3 spans 14 amino acids. Germline assignment: CDR1 DFQATT and CDR2 SNEGSKA (reference sequence). The CDR3 loop is CSATGQENNYEQYV. For the CDR3, the DNA is TGCAGTGCCACGGGACAGGAAAATAACTACGAGCAGTACGTC.

This clonotype has ten or more counts. The rearrangement links TRBV5-1 to TRBJ2-3; maybe TRBD1 (5 bases). Germline CDR1 SGHRS, CDR2 YFSETQ. V lost 0 bases and J 0 bases, leaving 8 bases between the germline ends. The CDR3 spans 15 residues. CDR3 region: CASSLDRRSTDTQYF. The CDR3 DNA sequence: TGCGCCAGCAGCTTGGACAGGAGAAGCACAGATACGCAGTATTTT.

The chain links TRBV4-1 to TRBJ2-7; tentatively, D is TRBD1 (6 bases). Germline V gene sequence: CDR1 MGHRA, CDR2 YSYEKL. The CDR3 extends over 15 amino acids. V lost 0 bases and J 2 bases, leaving 11 bases between the germline ends. Here the CDR3 reads CASSQDQGFTYEQYF. CDR3 in DNA: TGCGCCAGCAGCCAAGATCAGGGGTTCACCTACGAGCAGTACTTC.

The chain links TRBV11-1 to TRBJ1-1; 11 nucleotides align to TRBD1. Germline values: CDR1 SGHAT, CDR2 FQDESV (reference sequence). The CDR3 has 20 residues. J was trimmed by 0 bases and V by 2 bases; bases with no gene match: 14. The CDR3 DNA reads TGTGCCAGCAGCTTACTCAGTAGGGACAGGGGGATGAAAGTGAACACTGAAGCTTTCTTT. It translates to CASSLLSRDRGMKVNTEAFF.

The genes are TRBV5-1 and TRBJ2-7; 9 nucleotides line up with TRBD1. In germline, CDR1 is SGHRS, CDR2 YFSETQ. The CDR3 sequence is 15 residues long. The V segment lost 0 bases and the J segment 5 bases; nucleotides outside the gene matches: 6. The CDR3 reads CASSLAGTGRDEQYV. For the CDR3, the DNA is TGCGCCAGCAGCTTGGCCGGGACAGGGCGGGACGAGCAGTACGTC.

There are a few counts of this clonotype. The V and J genes are TRBV5-1 and TRBJ1-1; TRBD1 is a possible D gene (6 bases). The CDR3 has 13 residues. Germline values: CDR1 SGHRS, CDR2 YFSETQ. V was shortened by 3 bases and J by 6 bases, with 12 bases between the two germline ends. CDR3 sequence (DNA): TGCGCCAGCAGCTCACAGGGTTACTCTGAAGCTTTCTTT. This translates into CASSSQGYSEAFF.

This clonotype was picked up many times. The V call is TRBV7-2, the J call TRBJ1-1; a possible D gene is TRBD1 (6 bases). Germline V gives CDR1 SGHTA, CDR2 FQGNSA. The CDR3 totals 13 residues. Trimming shortened V by 2 bases and J by 3 bases, and 7 bases separated the two germline ends. The CDR3 nucleotides are TGTGCCAGCAGCTTACGACAGGACACTGAAGCTTTCTTT. This translates into CASSLRQDTEAFF.

This clonotype was seen repeatedly, ten times or more. The V call is TRBV5-1, the J call TRBJ1-3, with a possible D match to TRBD1 (5 bases). Deletions cut 4 bases from V and 2 bases from J, with 10 bases between. This CDR3 is built from 14 residues. CDR1 SGHRS and CDR2 YFSETQ come from the germline V gene. The CDR3 DNA reads TGCGCCAGCAGCCCCCAGGGTACTGGAAACACCATATATTTT. Encoded protein: CASSPQGTGNTIYF.

This clonotype was counted between two and nine times. The chain carries TRBV12-3 or TRBV12-4 and TRBJ1-1; maybe TRBD1 (6 bases). Trimming pared 4 bases from V and 13 bases from J, leaving 13 bases between. The CDR3 totals 11 residues. CDR3 DNA sequence: TGTGCCAGCAGTTACGGGACAAGGATTTTCTTT. It codes for CASSYGTRIFF.

The chain has TRBV7-3 and TRBJ2-2, with a tentative D call TRBD1 (5 bases). In germline, CDR1 is SGHTA, CDR2 FQGTGA. This CDR3 comprises 18 residues. Deletions cut 5 bases from V and 7 bases from J, with 26 bases between. CDR3 region: CASSPQGFGASSFGELFF. The CDR3 bases are TGTGCCAGCAGCCCCCAGGGTTTTGGGGCCTCTTCTTTCGGGGAGCTGTTTTTT.

This clonotype occurred once. The gene calls are TRBV18 and TRBJ1-4; possibly TRBD1 for D (5 bases). The germline CDR1 and CDR2 sequences are KGHSH and LQKENI. V lost 3 bases and J 8 bases, leaving 13 bases between the germline ends. The length of the CDR3 is 14 residues. The CDR3 region is CASSPEGFEEKLFF. Written as DNA, the CDR3 is TGTGCCAGCTCACCGGAGGGGTTTGAAGAAAAACTGTTTTTT.

The rearrangement joins TRBV27 to TRBJ1-1; TRBD1 matches at 9 bases. The trim removed 5 bases at V and 2 bases at J, leaving 9 bases unmatched. Germline V lookup: CDR1 MNHEY, CDR2 SMNVEV (reference sequence). The CDR3 is 16 residues long. CDR3 in amino acids: CASSPTGGFSNTEAFF. DNA for the CDR3: TGTGCCAGCAGTCCAACAGGGGGCTTCTCTAACACTGAAGCTTTCTTT.

This clonotype has a handful of counts. The V gene is TRBV12-3 or TRBV12-4, the J gene TRBJ1-2; 7 bases fit TRBD1. The CDR3 has 15 residues. Trimming took 5 bases from V and 7 from J; bases not matched to a gene: 13. CDR3 nucleotide sequence: TGTGCCAGCAGTACAGGCCGACAGGGAACGCGTGGCTACACCTTC. This sequence encodes CASSTGRQGTRGYTF.

The chain employs TRBV6-2 or TRBV6-3 and TRBJ2-7; 10 nucleotides match TRBD1. This CDR3 contains 15 residues. Germline CDR1 MNHEY, CDR2 SVGEGT. Trimming removed 6 bases from V and 5 bases from J; junction bases left unmatched: 10. The CDR3 spells CASSWEGTGVHEQYF. CDR3 in DNA: TGTGCCAGCAGCTGGGAAGGGACAGGGGTCCACGAGCAGTACTTC.

This clonotype appeared a few times. The rearrangement uses TRBV18 and TRBJ1-2; 8 bases line up with TRBD1. CDR1 and CDR2 (germline): KGHSH, LQKENI. The CDR3 totals 15 residues. The trim removed 2 bases at V and 4 bases at J, leaving 6 bases unmatched. The CDR3 nucleotides read TGTGCCAGCTCACCATCCACAGGGGGTACCTATGGCTACACCTTC. Translating it yields CASSPSTGGTYGYTF.

This clonotype was seen more than once but under ten times. The chain combines TRBV11-2 with TRBJ1-4; no definite D call. This CDR3 is built from 15 residues. Per the germline V gene, CDR1 is SGHAT and CDR2 is FQNNGV. Trimming removed 5 bases at V and 0 bases at J, with 10 bases between. CDR3 nucleotide sequence: TGTGCCAGCAGCCCGAGGACCACAACTAATGAAAAACTGTTTTTT. It yields the protein CASSPRTTTNEKLFF. Variable domain in full (rest from reference TRBV11-2 and TRBJ1-4): EAGVAQSPRYKIIEKRQSVAFWCNPISGHATLYWYQQILGQGPKLLIQFQNNGVVDDSQLPKDRFSAERLKGVDSTLKIQPAKLEDSAVYLCASSPRTTTNEKLFFGSGTQLSVL.

This clonotype was observed a handful of times. The CDR3 sequence is CASSVALGSYNEQFF. The CDR3, as DNA: TGTGCCAGCAGCGTAGCGTTGGGTTCCTACAATGAGCAGTTCTTC. The chain recombines TRBV9 with TRBJ2-1, with D unclear. The CDR3 sequence is 15 residues long. The V end lost 0 bases, the J end lost 1 base, and 8 bases lay between the germline ends. Germline V gives CDR1 SGDLS, CDR2 YYNGEE.

In its sample, this clonotype was seen many times. The chain recombines TRBV7-2 with TRBJ2-1, with D unclear. V was cut by 6 bases and J by 4 bases, with 10 bases left in between. The CDR3 has 13 residues. The V gene's germline CDR1 is SGHTA and CDR2 FQGNSA. Here the CDR3 reads CASSPYMYNEQFF. The CDR3, as DNA: TGTGCCAGCAGTCCGTACATGTACAATGAGCAGTTCTTC.

This clonotype was recorded a few times. The CDR3 is CASSPLGRNTEAFF. Here the CDR3 DNA reads TGTGCCAGCAGTCCCCTCGGGCGGAACACTGAAGCTTTCTTT. The rearrangement joins TRBV12-3 or TRBV12-4 to TRBJ1-1; D is unclear. CDR3 length: 14 residues. Trimming shortened V by 5 bases and J by 1 base, and 11 bases separated the two germline ends.

The chain combines TRBV4-2 with TRBJ2-5, with 7 bases that match TRBD1. The J segment lost 1 base and the V segment lost 6 bases, leaving 5 bases of the junction unmatched. Germline CDR1 reads LGHNA; CDR2 reads YNFKEQ. This CDR3 contains 14 residues. This CDR3 reads CASSRDRRQETQYF. CDR3 sequence (DNA): TGTGCCAGCAGTAGGGACAGACGCCAAGAGACCCAGTACTTC.

The chain has TRBV7-9 and TRBJ2-2, with D possibly matching TRBD1 (6 bases). CDR3 size: 16 residues. Germline V gives CDR1 SEHNR, CDR2 FQNEAQ (reference sequence). Trimming removed 6 bases from V and 1 base from J, with 15 bases in between. The chain's CDR3 is CASSATGQMNTGELFF. The CDR3 DNA follows: TGTGCCAGCAGTGCTACGGGACAAATGAACACCGGGGAGCTGTTTTTT.